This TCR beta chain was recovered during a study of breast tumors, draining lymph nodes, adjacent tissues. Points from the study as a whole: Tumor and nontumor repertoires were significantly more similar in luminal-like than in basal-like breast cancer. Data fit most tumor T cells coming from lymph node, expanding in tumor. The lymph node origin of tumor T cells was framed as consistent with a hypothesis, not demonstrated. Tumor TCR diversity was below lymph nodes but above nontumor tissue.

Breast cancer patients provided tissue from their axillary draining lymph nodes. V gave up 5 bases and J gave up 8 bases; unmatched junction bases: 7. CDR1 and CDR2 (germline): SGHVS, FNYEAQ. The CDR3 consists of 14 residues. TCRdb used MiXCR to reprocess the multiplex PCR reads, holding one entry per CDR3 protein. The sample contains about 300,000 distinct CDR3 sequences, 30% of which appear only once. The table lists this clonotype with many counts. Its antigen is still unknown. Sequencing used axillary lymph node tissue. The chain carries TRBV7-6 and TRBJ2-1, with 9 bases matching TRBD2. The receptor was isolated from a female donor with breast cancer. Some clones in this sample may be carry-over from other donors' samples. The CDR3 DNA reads TGTGCCAGCAGCCTGCTAGCGGGACCGGATGAGCAGTTCTTC. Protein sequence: CASSLLAGPDEQFF.